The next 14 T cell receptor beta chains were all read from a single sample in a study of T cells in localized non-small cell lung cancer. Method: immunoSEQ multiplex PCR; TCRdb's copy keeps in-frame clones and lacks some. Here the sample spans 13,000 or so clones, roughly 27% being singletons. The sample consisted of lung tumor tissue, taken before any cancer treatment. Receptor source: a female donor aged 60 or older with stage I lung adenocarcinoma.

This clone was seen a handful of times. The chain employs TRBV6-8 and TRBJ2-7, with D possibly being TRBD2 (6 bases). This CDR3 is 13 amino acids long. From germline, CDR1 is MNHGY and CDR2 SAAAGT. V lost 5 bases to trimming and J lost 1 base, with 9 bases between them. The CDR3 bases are TGTGCCAGCAGTAGCGGGCCGTCCTACGAGCAGTACTTC. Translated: CASSSGPSYEQYF.

CDR3 sequence (DNA): TGTGCCAGCTCACCAATCAAGACTAGCGGCACAGATACGCAGTATTTT. Its protein product is CASSPIKTSGTDTQYF. The chain uses TRBV18 and TRBJ2-3; 8 bases line up with TRBD2. With 2 bases clipped from V and 1 base from J, the junction kept 5 bases outside the gene matches. The CDR3 length is 16 residues. Germline-derived CDR1 and CDR2 are KGHSH and LQKENI.

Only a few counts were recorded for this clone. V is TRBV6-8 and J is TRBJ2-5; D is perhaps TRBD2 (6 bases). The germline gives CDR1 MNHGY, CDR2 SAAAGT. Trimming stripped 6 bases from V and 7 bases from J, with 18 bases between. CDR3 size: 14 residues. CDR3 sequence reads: CASRLAAPGGTQYF. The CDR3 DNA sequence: TGTGCCAGCAGGCTGGCAGCCCCCGGGGGGACCCAGTACTTC.

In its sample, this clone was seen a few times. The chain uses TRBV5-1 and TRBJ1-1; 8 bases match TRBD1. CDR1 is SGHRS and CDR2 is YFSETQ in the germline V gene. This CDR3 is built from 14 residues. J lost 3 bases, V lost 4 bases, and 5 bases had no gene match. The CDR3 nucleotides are TGCGCCAGCAGCATGACAGGGGAGGACACTGAAGCTTTCTTT. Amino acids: CASSMTGEDTEAFF.

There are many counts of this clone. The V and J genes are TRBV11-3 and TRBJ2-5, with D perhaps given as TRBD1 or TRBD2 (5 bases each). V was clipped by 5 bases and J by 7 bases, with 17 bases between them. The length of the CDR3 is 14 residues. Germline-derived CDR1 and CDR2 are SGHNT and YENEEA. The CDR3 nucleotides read TGTGCCAGCAGCCAGGGAGAACCGTGGGGGACCCAGTACTTC. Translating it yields CASSQGEPWGTQYF. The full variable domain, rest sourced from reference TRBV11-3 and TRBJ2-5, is EAGVVQSPRYKIIEKKQPVAFWCNPISGHNTLYWYLQNLGQGPELLIRYENEEAVDDSQLPKDRFSAERLKGVDSTLKIQPAELGDSAVYLCASSQGEPWGTQYFGPGTRLLVL.

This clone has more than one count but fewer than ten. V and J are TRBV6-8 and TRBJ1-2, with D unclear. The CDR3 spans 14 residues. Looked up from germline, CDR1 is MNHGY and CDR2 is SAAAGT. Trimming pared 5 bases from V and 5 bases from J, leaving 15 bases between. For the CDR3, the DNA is TGTGCCAGCAGTGAGGCAGGTTGGGAATATGGCTACACCTTC. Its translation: CASSEAGWEYGYTF.

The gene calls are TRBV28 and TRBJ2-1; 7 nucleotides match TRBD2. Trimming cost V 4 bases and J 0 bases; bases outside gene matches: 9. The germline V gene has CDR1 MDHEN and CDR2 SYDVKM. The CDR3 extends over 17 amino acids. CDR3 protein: CASSSSHAGVSYNEQFF. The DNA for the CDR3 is TGTGCCAGCAGTTCGAGCCATGCGGGAGTCTCCTACAATGAGCAGTTCTTC.

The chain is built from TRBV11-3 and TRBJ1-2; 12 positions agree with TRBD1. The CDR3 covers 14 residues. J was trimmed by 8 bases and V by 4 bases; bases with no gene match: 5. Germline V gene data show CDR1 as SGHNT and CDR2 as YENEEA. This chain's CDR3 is CASSWDRGQEGYTF. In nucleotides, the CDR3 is TGTGCCAGCAGCTGGGACAGGGGGCAGGAGGGCTACACCTTC.

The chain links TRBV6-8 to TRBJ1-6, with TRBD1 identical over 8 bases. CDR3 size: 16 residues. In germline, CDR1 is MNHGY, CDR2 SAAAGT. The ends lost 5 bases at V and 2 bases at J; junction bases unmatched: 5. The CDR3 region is CASSGKQGAYNSPLHF. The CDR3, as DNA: TGTGCCAGCAGTGGCAAACAGGGGGCCTATAATTCACCCCTCCACTTT.

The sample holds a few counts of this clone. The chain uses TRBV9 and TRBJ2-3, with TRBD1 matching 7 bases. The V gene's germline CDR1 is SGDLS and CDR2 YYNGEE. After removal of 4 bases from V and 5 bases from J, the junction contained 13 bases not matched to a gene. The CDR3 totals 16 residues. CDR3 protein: CASSPRDSKMGDTQYF. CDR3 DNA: TGTGCCAGCAGCCCCCGGGACAGCAAGATGGGAGATACGCAGTATTTT.

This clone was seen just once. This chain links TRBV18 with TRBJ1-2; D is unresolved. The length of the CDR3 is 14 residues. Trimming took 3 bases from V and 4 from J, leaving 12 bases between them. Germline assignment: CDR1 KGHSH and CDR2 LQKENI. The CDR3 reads CASSPGSKSYGYTF. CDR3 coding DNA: TGTGCCAGCTCACCGGGTTCGAAAAGCTATGGCTACACCTTC.

The DNA for the CDR3 is TGTGCCAGCAGTTACTTCAGATTCCTAACCTACGAGCAGTACTTC. Translation: CASSYFRFLTYEQYF. The chain has TRBV6-8 and TRBJ2-7, with D unclear. Germline loops: CDR1 MNHGY, CDR2 SAAAGT. The CDR3 is 15 amino acids. V was cut by 1 base and J by 2 bases, with 12 bases left in between.

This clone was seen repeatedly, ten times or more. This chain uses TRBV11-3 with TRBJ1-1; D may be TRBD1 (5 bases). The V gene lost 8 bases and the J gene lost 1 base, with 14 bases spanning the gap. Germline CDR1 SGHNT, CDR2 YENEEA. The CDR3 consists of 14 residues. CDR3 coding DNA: TGTGCCAGCCTCAGGGCGGCGACGAACACTGAAGCTTTCTTT. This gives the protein CASLRAATNTEAFF. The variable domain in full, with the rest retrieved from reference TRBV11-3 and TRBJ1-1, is EAGVVQSPRYKIIEKKQPVAFWCNPISGHNTLYWYLQNLGQGPELLIRYENEEAVDDSQLPKDRFSAERLKGVDSTLKIQPAELGDSAVYLCASLRAATNTEAFFGQGTRLTVV.

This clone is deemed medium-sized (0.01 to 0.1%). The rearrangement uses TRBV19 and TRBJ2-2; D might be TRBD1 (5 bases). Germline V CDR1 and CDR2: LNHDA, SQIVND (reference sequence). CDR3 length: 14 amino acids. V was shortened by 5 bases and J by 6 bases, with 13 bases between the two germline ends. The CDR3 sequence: CASSFPRVPGELFF. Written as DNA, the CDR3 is TGTGCCAGTAGTTTCCCCAGGGTCCCCGGGGAGCTGTTTTTT.